This T cell receptor (beta chain) is from a study of T cells in localized non-small cell lung cancer. The length of the CDR3 is 13 residues. The V and J ends lost 3 bases and 0 bases respectively, with 6 bases between them. Germline V gene data show CDR1 as WNHNN and CDR2 as SYGVQD (reference sequence). Measured with immunoSEQ multiplex PCR; TCRdb has only the in-frame clones, and not every one. The sample contains 45,000 to 60,000 clones, around 83% of which appear only once. The clonotype originates from a female donor older than 55 with stage II squamous cell lung carcinoma. The chain couples TRBV10-1 to TRBJ2-7; D remains ambiguous. This sample comprised peripheral blood, obtained before any cancer treatment. The CDR3 protein is CASSESASYEQYF. In DNA, the CDR3 is TGCGCCAGCAGTGAATCAGCCTCCTACGAGCAGTACTTC.